The rows below give T cell receptor beta chains drawn from one sample of a study of T cells after yellow fever vaccination. TCRdb reprocessed the 5' RACE reads with MiXCR, giving one entry per CDR3 protein. The sample holds about 330,000 distinct CDR3 sequences, 8% to 9.5% seen once. Sequenced here: PBMCs, sampled more than 40 days after the first yellow fever vaccination. The receptors originated from a man in his late teens or twenties who received the YFV17D yellow fever vaccine. CDR3s include the opening cysteine and the closing phenylalanine or tryptophan.

J gene,V gene,CDR3 protein
TRBJ1-6,TRBV10-3,CAISESRGFGNSPLHF
TRBJ2-7,TRBV12-3/TRBV12-4,CASSSEDRVRYF
TRBJ2-7,TRBV5-1,CASGRGGPEEQYF
TRBJ1-1,TRBV12-3/TRBV12-4,CASSKRAGAKNTEAFF
TRBJ2-3,TRBV20-1,CSASASGGFTDTQYF
TRBJ2-1,TRBV7-2,CASSLDRPASNEQFF
TRBJ1-5,TRBV28,CASIWAVGQPQHF
TRBJ2-3,TRBV7-2,CASSVIISDTQYF
TRBJ2-1,TRBV20-1,CSARGYGTAYNEQFF
TRBJ1-1,TRBV12-3/TRBV12-4,CASSPSIAGPTEAFF
TRBJ2-2,TRBV25-1,CASSTPSGTPGRGELFF
TRBJ1-1,TRBV12-3/TRBV12-4,CASSLRVSTEAFF
TRBJ2-1,TRBV19,CATAVGDYNEQFF
TRBJ1-2,TRBV4-1,CASSPRANYGYTF
TRBJ2-1,TRBV7-9,CASSLDPGQGGDNEQFF
TRBJ2-2,TRBV6-1,CASSPLAGEGGELFF
TRBJ2-3,TRBV5-5,CASSSISDVIRDTQYF
TRBJ1-2,TRBV2,CASSVLGGYTF
TRBJ2-3,TRBV6-5,CASSYSRSVQGTQYF
TRBJ2-7,TRBV6-2/TRBV6-3,CASSLTSPGEQYF
TRBJ2-3,TRBV20-1,CSARSRFTDTQYF
TRBJ2-2,TRBV6-6,CASSYQTGELFF
TRBJ2-3,TRBV5-1,CASSPTKGSTDTQYF
TRBJ2-1,TRBV7-6,CASRSGTLGEQFF
TRBJ1-6,TRBV12-3/TRBV12-4,CASSLGAHNSPLHF
TRBJ1-5,TRBV20-1,CSALGYRSNQPQHF
TRBJ2-2,TRBV19,CASDPGQGFGELFF
TRBJ1-5,TRBV7-2,CASSLVGGGNQPQHF
TRBJ1-2,TRBV6-5,CASSYYGQINYGYTF
TRBJ2-4,TRBV3-1,CASSLSGLAGGNKNIQYF
TRBJ2-1,TRBV5-1,CASFEAGNEQFF
TRBJ2-7,TRBV7-9,CASSLGQGSNEQYF
TRBJ2-7,TRBV4-3,CASSQGAGDPYEQYF
TRBJ2-4,TRBV18,CASSPPDRAGIQYF
TRBJ1-5,TRBV10-3,CAISATGGNQPQHF
TRBJ1-2,TRBV29-1,CSVEPLARGWNGYTF
TRBJ2-7,TRBV20-1,CSASGTYEQYF
TRBJ1-2,TRBV5-6,CASSLGTAELYGYTF
TRBJ2-1,TRBV9,CASSARLLEAGGWGGNEQFF
TRBJ1-2,TRBV4-1,CASSQDLTVSLYTF
TRBJ2-3,TRBV10-1,CASSESGGRGDTQYF
TRBJ2-4,TRBV7-9,CASTRKQGGMGIQYF
TRBJ1-1,TRBV5-1,CASSAGGGGQNTEAFF
TRBJ2-1,TRBV5-1,CASGETGHRSNEQFF